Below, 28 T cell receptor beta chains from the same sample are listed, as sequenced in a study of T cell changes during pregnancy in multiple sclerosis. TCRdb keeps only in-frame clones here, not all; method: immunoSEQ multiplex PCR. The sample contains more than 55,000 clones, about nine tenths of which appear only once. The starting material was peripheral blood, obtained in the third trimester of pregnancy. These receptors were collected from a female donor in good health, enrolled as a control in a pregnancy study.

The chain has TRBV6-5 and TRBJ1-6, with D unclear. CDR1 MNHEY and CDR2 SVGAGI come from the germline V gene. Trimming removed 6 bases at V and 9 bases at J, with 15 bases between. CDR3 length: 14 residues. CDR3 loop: CASSPRYLGSPLHF. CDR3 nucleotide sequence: TGTGCCAGCAGCCCTAGATACCTTGGTTCACCCCTCCACTTT.

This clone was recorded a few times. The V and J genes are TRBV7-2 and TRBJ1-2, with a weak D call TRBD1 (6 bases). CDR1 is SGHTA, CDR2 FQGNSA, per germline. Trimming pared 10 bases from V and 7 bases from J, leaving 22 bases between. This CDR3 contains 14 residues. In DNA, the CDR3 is TGTGCCATGGCCTCACAGGGTCTGTACGGTGGCTACACCTTC. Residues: CAMASQGLYGGYTF.

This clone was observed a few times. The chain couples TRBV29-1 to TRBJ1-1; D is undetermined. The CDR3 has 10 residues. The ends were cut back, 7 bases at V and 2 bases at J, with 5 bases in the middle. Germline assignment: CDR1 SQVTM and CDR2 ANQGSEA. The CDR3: CSGSNTEAFF. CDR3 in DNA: TGCAGCGGCAGTAACACTGAAGCTTTCTTT.

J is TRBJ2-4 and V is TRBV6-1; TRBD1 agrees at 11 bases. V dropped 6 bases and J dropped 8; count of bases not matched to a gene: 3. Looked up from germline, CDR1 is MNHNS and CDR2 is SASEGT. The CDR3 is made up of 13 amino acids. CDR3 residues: CASRTGQGDIQYF. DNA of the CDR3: TGTGCCAGCAGGACGGGACAGGGGGACATTCAGTACTTC.

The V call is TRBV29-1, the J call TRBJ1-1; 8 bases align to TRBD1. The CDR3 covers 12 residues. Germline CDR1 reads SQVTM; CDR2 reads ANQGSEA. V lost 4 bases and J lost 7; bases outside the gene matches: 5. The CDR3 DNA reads TGCAGCGTTGCAGGGGGCAGGAGTGAAGCTTTCTTT. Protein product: CSVAGGRSEAFF.

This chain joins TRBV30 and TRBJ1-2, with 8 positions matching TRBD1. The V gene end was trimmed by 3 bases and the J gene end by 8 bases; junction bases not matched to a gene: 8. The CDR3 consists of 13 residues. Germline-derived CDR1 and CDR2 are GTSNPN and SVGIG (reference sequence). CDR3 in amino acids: CAWSGRTGSGYTF. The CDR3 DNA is TGTGCCTGGAGCGGAAGGACAGGGAGCGGCTACACCTTC.

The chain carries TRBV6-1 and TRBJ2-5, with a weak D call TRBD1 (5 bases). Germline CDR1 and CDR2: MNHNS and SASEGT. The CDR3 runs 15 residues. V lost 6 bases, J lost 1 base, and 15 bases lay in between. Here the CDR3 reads CASSLVATGQETQYF. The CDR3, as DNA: TGTGCCAGCAGCCTAGTGGCCACAGGCCAAGAGACCCAGTACTTC.

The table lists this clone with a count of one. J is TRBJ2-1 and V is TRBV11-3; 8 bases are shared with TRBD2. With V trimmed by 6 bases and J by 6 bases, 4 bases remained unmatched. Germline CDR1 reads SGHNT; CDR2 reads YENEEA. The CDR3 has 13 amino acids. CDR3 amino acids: CASRVAGSNEQFF. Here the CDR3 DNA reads TGTGCCAGCAGGGTAGCGGGGTCCAATGAGCAGTTCTTC.

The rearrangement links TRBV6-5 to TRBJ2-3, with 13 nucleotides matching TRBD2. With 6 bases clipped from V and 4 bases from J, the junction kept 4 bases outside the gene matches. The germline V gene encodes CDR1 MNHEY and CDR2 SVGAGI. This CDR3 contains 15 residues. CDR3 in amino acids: CASSPTSGGADTQYF. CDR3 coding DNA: TGTGCCAGCAGCCCAACTAGCGGGGGGGCAGATACGCAGTATTTT.

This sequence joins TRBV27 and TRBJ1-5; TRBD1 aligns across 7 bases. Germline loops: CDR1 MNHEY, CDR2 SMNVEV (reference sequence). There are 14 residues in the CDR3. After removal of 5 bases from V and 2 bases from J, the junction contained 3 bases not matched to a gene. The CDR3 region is CASSPGTGNQPQHF. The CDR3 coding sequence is TGTGCCAGCAGTCCCGGGACAGGCAATCAGCCCCAGCATTTT.

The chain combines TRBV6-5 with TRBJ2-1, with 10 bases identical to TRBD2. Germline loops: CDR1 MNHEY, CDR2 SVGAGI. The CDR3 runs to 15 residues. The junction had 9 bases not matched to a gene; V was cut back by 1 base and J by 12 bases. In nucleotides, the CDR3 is TGTGCCAGCAGTTACTATCCTAGCGGGAGAGGGGGGCAGTTCTTC. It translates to CASSYYPSGRGGQFF.

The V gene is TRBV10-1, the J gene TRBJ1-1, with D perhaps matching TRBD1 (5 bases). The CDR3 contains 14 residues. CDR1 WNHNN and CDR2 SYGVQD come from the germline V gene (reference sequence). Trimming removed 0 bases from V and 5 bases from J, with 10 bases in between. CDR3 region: CASSESGGRTEAFF. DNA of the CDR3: TGCGCCAGCAGTGAGTCTGGGGGGAGGACTGAAGCTTTCTTT.

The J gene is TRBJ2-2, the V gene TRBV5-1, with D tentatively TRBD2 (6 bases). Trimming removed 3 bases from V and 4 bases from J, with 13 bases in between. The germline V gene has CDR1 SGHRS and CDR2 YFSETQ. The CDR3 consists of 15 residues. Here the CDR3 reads CASSSAEGSTGELFF. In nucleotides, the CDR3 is TGCGCCAGCAGCTCAGCGGAGGGGTCCACCGGGGAGCTGTTTTTT.

CDR3 sequence: CASRTSGSYEQYF. CDR3 bases: TGTGCCAGCAGAACTAGCGGGTCCTACGAGCAGTACTTC. The chain combines TRBV28 with TRBJ2-7; 9 nucleotides align to TRBD2. Germline trimming cut 6 bases from V and 1 base from J; bases unmatched to any gene: 1. The CDR3 covers 13 residues. CDR1 and CDR2 (germline): MDHEN, SYDVKM. The full variable domain, rest sourced from reference TRBV28 and TRBJ2-7, is DVKVTQSSRYLVKRTGEKVFLECVQDMDHENMFWYRQDPGLGLRLIYFSYDVKMKEKGDIPEGYSVSREKKERFSLILESASTNQTSMYLCASRTSGSYEQYFGPGTRLTVT.

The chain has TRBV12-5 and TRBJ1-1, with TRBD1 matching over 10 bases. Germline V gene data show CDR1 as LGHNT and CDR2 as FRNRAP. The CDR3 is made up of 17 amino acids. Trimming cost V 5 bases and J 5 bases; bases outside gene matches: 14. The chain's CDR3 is CASGTGTRDRGETEAFF. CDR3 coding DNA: TGTGCTAGTGGTACCGGTACGCGGGACAGGGGCGAGACTGAAGCTTTCTTT.

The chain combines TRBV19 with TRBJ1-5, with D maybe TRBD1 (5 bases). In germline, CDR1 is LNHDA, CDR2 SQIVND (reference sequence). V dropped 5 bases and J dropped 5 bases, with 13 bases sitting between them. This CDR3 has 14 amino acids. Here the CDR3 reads CASSGRGLDQPQHF. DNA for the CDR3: TGTGCCAGTAGTGGCCGGGGGTTGGATCAGCCCCAGCATTTT.

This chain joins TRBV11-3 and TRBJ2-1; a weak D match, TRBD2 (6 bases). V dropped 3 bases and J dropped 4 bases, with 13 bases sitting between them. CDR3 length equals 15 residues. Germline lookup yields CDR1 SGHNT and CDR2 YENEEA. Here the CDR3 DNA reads TGTGCCAGCAGCTTCGGGGGATCCACGTACAATGAGCAGTTCTTC. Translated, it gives CASSFGGSTYNEQFF.

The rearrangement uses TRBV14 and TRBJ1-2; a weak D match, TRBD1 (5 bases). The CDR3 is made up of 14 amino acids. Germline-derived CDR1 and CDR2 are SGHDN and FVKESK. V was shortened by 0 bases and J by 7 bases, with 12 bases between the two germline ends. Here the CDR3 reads CASSQEGAMGGYTF. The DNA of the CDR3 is TGTGCCAGCAGCCAAGAAGGGGCCATGGGTGGCTACACCTTC.

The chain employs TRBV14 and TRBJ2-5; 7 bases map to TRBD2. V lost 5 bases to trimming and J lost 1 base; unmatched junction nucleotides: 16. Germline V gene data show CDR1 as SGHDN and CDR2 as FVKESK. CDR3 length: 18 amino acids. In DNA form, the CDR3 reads TGTGCCAGCAGCTCCCGGGGACTAACGGGTGCCTCCCAAGAGACCCAGTACTTC. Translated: CASSSRGLTGASQETQYF.

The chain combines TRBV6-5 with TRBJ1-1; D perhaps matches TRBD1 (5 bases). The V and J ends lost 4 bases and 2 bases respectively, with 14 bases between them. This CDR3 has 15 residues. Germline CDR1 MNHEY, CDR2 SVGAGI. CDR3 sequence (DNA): TGTGCCAGCAGTTCTCCGGCAGGGATAAACACTGAAGCTTTCTTT. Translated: CASSSPAGINTEAFF.

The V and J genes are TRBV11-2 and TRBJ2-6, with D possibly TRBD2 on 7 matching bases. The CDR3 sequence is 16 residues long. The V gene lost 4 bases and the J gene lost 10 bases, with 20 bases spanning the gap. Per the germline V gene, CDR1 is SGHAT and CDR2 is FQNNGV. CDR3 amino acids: CASSSLGGAALNVLTF. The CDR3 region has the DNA TGTGCCAGCAGCTCCCTGGGGGGGGCTGCCCTAAACGTCCTGACTTTC.

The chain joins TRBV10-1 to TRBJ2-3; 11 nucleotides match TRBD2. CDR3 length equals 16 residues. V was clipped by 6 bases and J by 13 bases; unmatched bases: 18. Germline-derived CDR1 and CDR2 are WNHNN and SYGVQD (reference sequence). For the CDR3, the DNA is TGCGCCAGCAGCCCCGGGACTAGCGGTCCTCCAGGCTTAGAGTATTTT. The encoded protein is CASSPGTSGPPGLEYF.

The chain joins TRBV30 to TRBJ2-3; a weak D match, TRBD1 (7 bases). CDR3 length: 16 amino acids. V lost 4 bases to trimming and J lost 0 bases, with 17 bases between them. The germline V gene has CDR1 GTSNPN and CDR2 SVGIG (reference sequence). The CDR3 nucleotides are TGTGCCTGGAATCTGGCAGGGGGGTTTAGCACAGATACGCAGTATTTT. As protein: CAWNLAGGFSTDTQYF.

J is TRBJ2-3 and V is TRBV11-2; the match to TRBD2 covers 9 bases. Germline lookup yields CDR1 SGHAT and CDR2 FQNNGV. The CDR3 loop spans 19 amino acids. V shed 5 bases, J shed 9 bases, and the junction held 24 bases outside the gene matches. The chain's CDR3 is CASSPGTSQRGLDTSTQYF. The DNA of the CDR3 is TGTGCCAGCAGCCCTGGGACTAGCCAACGCGGCCTAGATACGTCGACGCAGTATTTT. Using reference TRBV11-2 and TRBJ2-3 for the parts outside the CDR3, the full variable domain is EAGVAQSPRYKIIEKRQSVAFWCNPISGHATLYWYQQILGQGPKLLIQFQNNGVVDDSQLPKDRFSAERLKGVDSTLKIQPAKLEDSAVYLCASSPGTSQRGLDTSTQYFGPGTRLTVL.

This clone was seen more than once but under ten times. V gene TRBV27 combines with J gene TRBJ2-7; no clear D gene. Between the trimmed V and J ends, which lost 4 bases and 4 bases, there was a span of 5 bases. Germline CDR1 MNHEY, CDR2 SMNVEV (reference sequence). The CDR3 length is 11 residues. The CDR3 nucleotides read TGTGCCAGCAGTTCCGGGTACGAGCAGTACTTC. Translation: CASSSGYEQYF.

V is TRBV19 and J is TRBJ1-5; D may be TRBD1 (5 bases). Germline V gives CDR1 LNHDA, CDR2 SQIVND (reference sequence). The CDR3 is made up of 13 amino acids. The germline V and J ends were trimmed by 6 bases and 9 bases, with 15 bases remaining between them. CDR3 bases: TGTGCCAGTAGCCCACAGGAAAGGAGGCCCCAGCATTTT. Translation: CASSPQERRPQHF. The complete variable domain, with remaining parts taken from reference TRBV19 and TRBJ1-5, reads DGGITQSPKYLFRKEGQNVTLSCEQNLNHDAMYWYRQDPGQGLRLIYYSQIVNDFQKGDIAEGYSVSREKKESFPLTVTSAQKNPTAFYLCASSPQERRPQHFGDGTRLSIL.

The DNA for the CDR3 is TGTGCCAGCAGCCAACGGGAGGGTGCCTACGAGCAGTACTTC. It specifies CASSQREGAYEQYF. This chain joins TRBV6-6 and TRBJ2-7, with 8 bases that match TRBD2. This CDR3 has 14 amino acids. Trimming took 6 bases from V and 2 from J; bases not matched to a gene: 6. The germline CDR1 and CDR2 sequences are MNHNY and SVGAGI (reference sequence).

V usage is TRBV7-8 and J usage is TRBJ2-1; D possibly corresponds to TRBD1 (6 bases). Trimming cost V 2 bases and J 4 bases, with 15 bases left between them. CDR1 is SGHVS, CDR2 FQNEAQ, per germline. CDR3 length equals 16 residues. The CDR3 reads CASSLMIGDTYNEQFF. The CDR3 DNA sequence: TGTGCCAGCAGCTTAATGATTGGGGACACATACAATGAGCAGTTCTTC.